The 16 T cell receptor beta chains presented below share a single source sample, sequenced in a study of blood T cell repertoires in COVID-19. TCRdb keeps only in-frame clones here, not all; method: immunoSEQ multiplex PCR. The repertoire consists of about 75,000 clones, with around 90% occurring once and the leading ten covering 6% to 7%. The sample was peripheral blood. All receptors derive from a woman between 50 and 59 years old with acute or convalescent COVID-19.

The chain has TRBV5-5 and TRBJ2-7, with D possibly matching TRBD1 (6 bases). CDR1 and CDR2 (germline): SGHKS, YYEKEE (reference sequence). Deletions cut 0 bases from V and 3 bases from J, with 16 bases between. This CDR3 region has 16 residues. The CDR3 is CASSLDLRQAVYEQYF. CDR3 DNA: TGTGCCAGCAGCTTGGACCTTCGACAGGCAGTCTACGAGCAGTACTTC.

CDR3 region: CASSPVTSGGGTQYF. The DNA of the CDR3 is TGTGCCAGCAGCCCGGTGACTAGCGGGGGAGGAACGCAGTATTTT. This chain uses TRBV5-8 with TRBJ2-3; 12 bases are shared with TRBD2. The CDR3 has 15 amino acids. CDR1 SGHTS and CDR2 YDEGEE come from the germline V gene. V was clipped by 4 bases and J by 9 bases; unmatched bases: 9.

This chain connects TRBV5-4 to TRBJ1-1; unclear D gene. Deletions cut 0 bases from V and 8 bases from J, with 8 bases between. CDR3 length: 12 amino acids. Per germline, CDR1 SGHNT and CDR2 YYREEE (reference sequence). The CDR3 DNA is TGTGCCAGCAGCTTGGGGGTAGCGGAAGCTTTCTTT. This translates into CASSLGVAEAFF. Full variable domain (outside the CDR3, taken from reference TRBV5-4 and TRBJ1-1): ETGVTQSPTHLIKTRGQQVTLRCSSQSGHNTVSWYQQALGQGPQFIFQYYREEENGRGNFPPRFSGLQFPNYSSELNVNALELDDSALYLCASSLGVAEAFFGQGTRLTVV.

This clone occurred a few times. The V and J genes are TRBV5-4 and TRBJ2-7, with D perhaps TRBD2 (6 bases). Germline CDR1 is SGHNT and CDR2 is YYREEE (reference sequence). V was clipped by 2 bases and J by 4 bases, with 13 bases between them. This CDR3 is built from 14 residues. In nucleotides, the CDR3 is TGTGCCAGCAGCTTTGGAGGGAGCGAGTACGAGCAGTACTTC. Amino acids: CASSFGGSEYEQYF.

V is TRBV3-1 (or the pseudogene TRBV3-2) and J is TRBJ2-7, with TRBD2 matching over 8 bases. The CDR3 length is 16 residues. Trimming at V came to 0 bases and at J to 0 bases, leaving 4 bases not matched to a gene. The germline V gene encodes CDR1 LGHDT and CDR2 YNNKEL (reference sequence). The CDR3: CASSQDKRESSYEQYF. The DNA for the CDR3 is TGTGCCAGCAGCCAAGATAAGCGGGAGAGCTCCTACGAGCAGTACTTC.

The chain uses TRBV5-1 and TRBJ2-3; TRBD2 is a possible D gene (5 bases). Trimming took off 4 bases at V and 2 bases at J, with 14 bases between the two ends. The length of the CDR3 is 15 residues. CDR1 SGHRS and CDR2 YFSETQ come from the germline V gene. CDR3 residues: CASSVEGQVTDTQYF. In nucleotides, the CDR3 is TGCGCCAGCAGCGTCGAGGGCCAGGTCACAGATACGCAGTATTTT.

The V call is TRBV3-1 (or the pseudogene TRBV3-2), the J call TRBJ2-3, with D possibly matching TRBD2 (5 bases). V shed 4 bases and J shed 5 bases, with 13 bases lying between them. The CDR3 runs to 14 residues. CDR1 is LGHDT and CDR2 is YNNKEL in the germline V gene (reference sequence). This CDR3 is CASSLVAGVDTQYF. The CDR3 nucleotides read TGTGCCAGCAGCCTCGTTGCCGGGGTAGATACGCAGTATTTT.

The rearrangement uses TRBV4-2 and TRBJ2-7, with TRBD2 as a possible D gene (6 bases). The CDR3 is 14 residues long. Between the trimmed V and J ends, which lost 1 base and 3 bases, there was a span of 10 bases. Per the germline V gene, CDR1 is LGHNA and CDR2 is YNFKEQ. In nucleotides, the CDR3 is TGTGCCAGCAGCCAAGTTTCGGACTACTACGAGCAGTACTTC. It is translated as CASSQVSDYYEQYF.

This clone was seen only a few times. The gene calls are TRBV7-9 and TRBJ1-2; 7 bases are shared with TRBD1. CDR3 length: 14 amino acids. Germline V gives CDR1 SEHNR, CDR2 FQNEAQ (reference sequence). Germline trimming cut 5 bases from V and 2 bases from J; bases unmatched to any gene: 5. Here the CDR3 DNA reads TGTGCCAGCAGCACATCGGACAGGAACTATGGCTACACCTTC. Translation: CASSTSDRNYGYTF.

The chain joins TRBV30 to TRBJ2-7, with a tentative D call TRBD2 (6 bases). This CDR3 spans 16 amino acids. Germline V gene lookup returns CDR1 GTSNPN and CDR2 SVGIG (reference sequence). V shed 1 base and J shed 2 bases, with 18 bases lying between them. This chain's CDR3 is CAWSGGVGAAAYEQYF. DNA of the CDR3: TGTGCCTGGAGTGGCGGGGTGGGCGCTGCGGCCTACGAGCAGTACTTC.

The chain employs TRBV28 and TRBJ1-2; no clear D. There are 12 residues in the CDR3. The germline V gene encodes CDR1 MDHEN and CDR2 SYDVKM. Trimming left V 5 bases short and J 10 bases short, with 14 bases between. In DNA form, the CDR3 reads TGTGCCAGCAGTCTCGGACCGCGGGACTACACCTTC. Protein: CASSLGPRDYTF.

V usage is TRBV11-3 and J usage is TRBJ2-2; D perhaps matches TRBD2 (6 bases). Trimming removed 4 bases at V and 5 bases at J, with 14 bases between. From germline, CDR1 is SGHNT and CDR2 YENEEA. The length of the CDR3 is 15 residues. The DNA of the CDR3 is TGTGCCAGCAGCTCCTCTGTAGCGGCTACCGGGGAGCTGTTTTTT. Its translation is CASSSSVAATGELFF.

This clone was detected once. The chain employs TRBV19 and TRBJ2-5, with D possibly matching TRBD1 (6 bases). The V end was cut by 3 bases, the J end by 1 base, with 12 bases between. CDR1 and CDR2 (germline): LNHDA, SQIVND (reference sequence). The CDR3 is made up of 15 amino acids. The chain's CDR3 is CASSIRQAAQETQYF. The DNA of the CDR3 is TGTGCCAGTAGTATTCGACAGGCGGCCCAAGAGACCCAGTACTTC.

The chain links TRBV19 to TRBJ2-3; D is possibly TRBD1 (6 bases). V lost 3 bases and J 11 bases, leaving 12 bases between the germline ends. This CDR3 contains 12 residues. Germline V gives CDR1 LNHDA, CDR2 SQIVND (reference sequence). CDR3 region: CASSILQGKQYF. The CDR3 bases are TGTGCCAGTAGTATTCTCCAGGGGAAGCAGTATTTT.

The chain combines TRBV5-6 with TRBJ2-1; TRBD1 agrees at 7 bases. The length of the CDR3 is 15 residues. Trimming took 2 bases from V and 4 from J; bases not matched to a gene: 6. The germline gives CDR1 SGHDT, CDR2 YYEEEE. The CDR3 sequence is CASSFPGQLYNEQFF. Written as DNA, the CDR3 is TGTGCCAGCAGCTTCCCGGGACAGCTTTACAATGAGCAGTTCTTC.

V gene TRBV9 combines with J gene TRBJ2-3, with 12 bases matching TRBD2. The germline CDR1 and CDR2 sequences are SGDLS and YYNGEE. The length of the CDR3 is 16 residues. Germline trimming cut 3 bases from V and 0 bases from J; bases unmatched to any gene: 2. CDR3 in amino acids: CASSAGLAGSTDTQYF. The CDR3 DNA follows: TGTGCCAGCAGCGCAGGACTAGCGGGGAGCACAGATACGCAGTATTTT.